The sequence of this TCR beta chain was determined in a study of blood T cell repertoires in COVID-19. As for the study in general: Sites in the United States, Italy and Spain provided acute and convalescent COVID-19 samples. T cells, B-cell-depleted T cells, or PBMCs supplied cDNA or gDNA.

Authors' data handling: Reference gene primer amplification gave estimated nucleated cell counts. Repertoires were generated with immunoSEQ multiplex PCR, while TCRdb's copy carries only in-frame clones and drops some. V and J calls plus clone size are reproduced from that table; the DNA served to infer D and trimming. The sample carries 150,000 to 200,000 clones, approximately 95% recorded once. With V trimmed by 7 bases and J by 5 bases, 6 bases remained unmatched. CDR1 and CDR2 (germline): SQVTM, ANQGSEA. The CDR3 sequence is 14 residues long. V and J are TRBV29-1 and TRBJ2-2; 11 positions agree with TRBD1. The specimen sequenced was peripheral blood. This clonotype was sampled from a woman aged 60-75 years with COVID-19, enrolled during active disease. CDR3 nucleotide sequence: TGCAGCGCCAGGACAGGGGGCCGGACCGGGGAGCTGTTTTTT. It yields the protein CSARTGGRTGELFF.